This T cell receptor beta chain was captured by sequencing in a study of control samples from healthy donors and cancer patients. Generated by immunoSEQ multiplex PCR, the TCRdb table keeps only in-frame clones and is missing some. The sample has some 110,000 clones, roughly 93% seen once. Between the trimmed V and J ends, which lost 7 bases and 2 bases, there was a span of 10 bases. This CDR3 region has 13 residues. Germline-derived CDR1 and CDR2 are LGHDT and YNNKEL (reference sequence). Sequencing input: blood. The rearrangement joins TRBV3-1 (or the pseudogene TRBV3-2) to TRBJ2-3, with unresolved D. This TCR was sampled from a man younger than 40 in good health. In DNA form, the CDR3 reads TGTGCCAGCACCAGCGCCTACACAGATACGCAGTATTTT. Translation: CASTSAYTDTQYF.